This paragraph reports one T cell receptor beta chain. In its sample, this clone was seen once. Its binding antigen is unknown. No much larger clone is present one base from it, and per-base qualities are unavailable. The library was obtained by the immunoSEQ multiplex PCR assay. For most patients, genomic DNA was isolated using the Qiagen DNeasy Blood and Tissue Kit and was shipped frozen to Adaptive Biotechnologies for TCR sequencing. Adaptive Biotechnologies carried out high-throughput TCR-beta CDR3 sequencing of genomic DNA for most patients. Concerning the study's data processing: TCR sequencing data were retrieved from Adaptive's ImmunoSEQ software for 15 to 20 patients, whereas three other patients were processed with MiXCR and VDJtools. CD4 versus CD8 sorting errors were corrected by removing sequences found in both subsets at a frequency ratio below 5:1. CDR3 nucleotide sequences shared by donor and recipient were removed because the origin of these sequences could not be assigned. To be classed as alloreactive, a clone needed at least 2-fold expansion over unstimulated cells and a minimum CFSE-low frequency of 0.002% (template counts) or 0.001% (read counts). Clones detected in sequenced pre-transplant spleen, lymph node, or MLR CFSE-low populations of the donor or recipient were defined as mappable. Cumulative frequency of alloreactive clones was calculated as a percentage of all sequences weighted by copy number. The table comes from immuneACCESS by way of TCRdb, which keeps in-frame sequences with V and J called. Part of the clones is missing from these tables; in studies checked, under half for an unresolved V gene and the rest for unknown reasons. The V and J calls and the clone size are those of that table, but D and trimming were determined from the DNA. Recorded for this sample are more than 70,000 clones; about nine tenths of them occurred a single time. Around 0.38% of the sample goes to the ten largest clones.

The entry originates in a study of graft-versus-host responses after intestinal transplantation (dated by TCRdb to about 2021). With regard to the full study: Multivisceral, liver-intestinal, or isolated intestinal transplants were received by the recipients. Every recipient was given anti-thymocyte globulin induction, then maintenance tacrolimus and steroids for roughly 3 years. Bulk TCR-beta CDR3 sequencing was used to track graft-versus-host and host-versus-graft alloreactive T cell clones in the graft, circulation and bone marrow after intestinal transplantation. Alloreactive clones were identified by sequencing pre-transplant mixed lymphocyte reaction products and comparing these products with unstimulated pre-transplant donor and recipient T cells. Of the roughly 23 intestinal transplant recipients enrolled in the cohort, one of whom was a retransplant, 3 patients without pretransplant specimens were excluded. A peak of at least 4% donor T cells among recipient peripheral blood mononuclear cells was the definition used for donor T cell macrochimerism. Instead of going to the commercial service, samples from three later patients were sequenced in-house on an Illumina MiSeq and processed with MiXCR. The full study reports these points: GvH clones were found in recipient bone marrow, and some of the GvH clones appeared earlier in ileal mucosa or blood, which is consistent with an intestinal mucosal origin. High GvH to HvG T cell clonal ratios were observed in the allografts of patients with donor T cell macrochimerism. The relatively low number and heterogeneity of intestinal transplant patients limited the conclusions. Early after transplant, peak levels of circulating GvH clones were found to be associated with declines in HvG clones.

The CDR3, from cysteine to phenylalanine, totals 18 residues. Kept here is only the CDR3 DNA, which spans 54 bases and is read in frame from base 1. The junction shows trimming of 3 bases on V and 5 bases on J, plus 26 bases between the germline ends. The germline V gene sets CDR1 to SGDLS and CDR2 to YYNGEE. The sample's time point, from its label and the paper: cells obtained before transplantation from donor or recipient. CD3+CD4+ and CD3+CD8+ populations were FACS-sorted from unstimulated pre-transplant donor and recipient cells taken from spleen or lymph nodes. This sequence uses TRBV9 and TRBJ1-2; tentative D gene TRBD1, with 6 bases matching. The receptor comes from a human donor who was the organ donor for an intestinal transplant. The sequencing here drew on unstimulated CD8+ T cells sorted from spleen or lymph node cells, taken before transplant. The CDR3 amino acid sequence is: CASSATRWITGLGYGYTF. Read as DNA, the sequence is TGTGCCAGCAGCGCCACACGTTGGATAACAGGGCTTGGGTATGGCTACACCTTC.